Here is one T cell receptor beta chain with its context. The V gene's germline CDR1 is MGHRA and CDR2 YSYEKL. The CDR3 is 15 amino acids. V trimming: 3 bases; J trimming: 7 bases; junction bases outside the gene matches: 8. The data belong to a study of technical replicates of blood from a few donors. Using immunoSEQ multiplex PCR, the repertoire was profiled, and TCRdb retains in-frame clones only, with some absent. The sample lists over 50,000 clones; less than 98% were seen once. The source is a human donor in good health. The rearrangement joins TRBV4-1 to TRBJ2-7; 11 bases are shared with TRBD2. Sequenced sample: T cells isolated from PBMCs. CDR3 nucleotides: TGCGCCAGCAGCCACCAACTAGCGGGAGAGGGGGAGCAGTACTTC. Translated, it gives CASSHQLAGEGEQYF.